The clone carrying this TCR beta chain was counted at least ten times. With 10-nucleotide random UMIs included, cDNA was synthesized by 5'RACE. A single record per CDR3 protein comes from TCRdb applying MiXCR to the 5' RACE reads. The sample contains around 42,000 distinct CDR3 sequences, 13% of which appear only once. This specimen belongs to a study of neurological immune-mediated disorders. The time point here: longitudinal time-point 3. This clonotype originated in a man aged 25-45 years in good health. Sequenced material: PBMCs.

The CDR3 DNA reads TGTGCCAGCAGCTTAGCGTTGGGACTACAAGAGACCCAGTACTTC. Translating it yields CASSLALGLQETQYF. The chain has TRBV7-9 and TRBJ2-5; 7 bases agree with TRBD2. The CDR3 contains 15 residues. Germline V gene sequence: CDR1 SEHNR, CDR2 FQNEAQ (reference sequence). V lost 0 bases, J lost 2 bases, and 3 bases stayed unmatched.